Listed here are 27 T cell receptor beta chains from one sample, sequenced in a study of T cells in Graves' hyperthyroidism and ophthalmopathy. RNA transcripts were the template for amplifying TCR beta CDR3 regions. Primed by the HTBI set, a first-round RT-PCR was run on the TCR CDR3. TCRdb ran MiXCR on the multiplex PCR reads and lists one entry per CDR3 protein. In the table there are some 510,000 distinct CDR3 sequences, 46% of which are singletons. Sequenced: peripheral blood or thyroid tissue (not recorded which). These receptor sequences come from a woman aged 18-30 years with Graves' hyperthyroidism.

This clonotype has a count of ten or more. This sequence joins TRBV15 and TRBJ1-1; D gene unclear. Looked up from germline, CDR1 is LNHNV and CDR2 is YYDKDF (reference sequence). This CDR3 has 15 residues. V was clipped by 0 bases and J by 4 bases, with 12 bases between them. The CDR3 is CATSRDPNSGTEAFF. In DNA, the CDR3 is TGTGCCACCAGCAGAGATCCCAATAGTGGCACTGAAGCTTTCTTT.

In its sample, this clonotype was seen many times. The J gene is TRBJ1-4, the V gene TRBV25-1, with D perhaps matching TRBD1 (5 bases). The CDR3 has 13 amino acids. The V end lost 7 bases, the J end lost 5 bases, and 11 bases lay between the germline ends. Germline CDR1 and CDR2: MGHDK and SYGVNS. The CDR3 region is CASMGGVNEKLFF. The DNA of the CDR3 is TGTGCCAGCATGGGGGGAGTAAATGAAAAACTGTTTTTT.

The chain employs TRBV29-1 and TRBJ1-2; tentative D call: TRBD1 (5 bases). The germline V gene has CDR1 SQVTM and CDR2 ANQGSEA. The CDR3 runs to 11 residues. Here the CDR3 reads CSETVPYGYTF. CDR3 nucleotides: TGCAGTGAGACAGTACCTTATGGCTACACCTTC.

A word on this clonotype: One junction end does not reproduce the germline sequence, and a read error may be involved. This chain connects TRBV7-8 to TRBJ2-7, with D possibly TRBD1 on 5 matching bases. The CDR3 spans 13 residues. CDR1 and CDR2 (germline): SGHVS, FQNEAQ. The chain's CDR3 is CVSSLVRAYEQYF. CDR3 nucleotide sequence: TGTGTCAGCAGCTTAGTCAGGGCCTACGAGCAGTACTTC.

The gene calls are TRBV2 and TRBJ1-5; TRBD1 matches at 8 bases. This CDR3 contains 15 residues. Germline CDR1 and CDR2: SNHLY and FYNNEI. J was trimmed by 3 bases and V by 7 bases; bases with no gene match: 8. CDR3 sequence reads: CASNAGTGYNQPQHF. As DNA, the CDR3 is TGTGCCAGCAATGCCGGGACAGGTTACAATCAGCCCCAGCATTTT.

V gene TRBV7-8 combines with J gene TRBJ1-4; 10 nucleotides match TRBD1. CDR3 length: 14 amino acids. In germline, CDR1 is SGHVS, CDR2 FQNEAQ. Germline trimming cut 5 bases from V and 7 bases from J; bases unmatched to any gene: 4. In nucleotides, the CDR3 is TGTGCCAGCAGCGACCGGGACAGGGGTGAAAAACTGTTTTTT. Protein sequence: CASSDRDRGEKLFF.

The chain employs TRBV7-2 and TRBJ1-3; no clear D gene. Germline V CDR1 and CDR2: SGHTA, FQGNSA. The V end was cut by 1 base, the J end by 0 bases, with 7 bases between. The CDR3 is 15 amino acids. This CDR3 reads CASSLGTSSGNTIYF. The CDR3 region has the DNA TGTGCCAGCAGCTTAGGGACCAGCTCTGGAAACACCATATATTTT. The full variable domain, with the rest looked up from reference TRBV7-2 and TRBJ1-3, is GAGVSQSPSNKVTEKGKDVELRCDPISGHTALYWYRQSLGQGLEFLIYFQGNSAPDKSGLPSDRFSAERTGGSVSTLTIQRTQQEDSAVYLCASSLGTSSGNTIYFGEGSWLTVV.

The chain is built from TRBV7-9 and TRBJ2-7; TRBD2 agrees at 10 bases. After removal of 2 bases from V and 3 bases from J, the junction contained 7 bases not matched to a gene. CDR1 and CDR2 (germline): SEHNR, FQNEAQ (reference sequence). The CDR3 contains 16 residues. The CDR3 DNA reads TGTGCCAGCAGCTTAAATCTAGCGGGAGACTTCTACGAGCAGTACTTC. Translated, it gives CASSLNLAGDFYEQYF. The full variable domain, in which reference TRBV7-9 and TRBJ2-7 provide the parts outside the CDR3, is DTGVSQNPRHKITKRGQNVTFRCDPISEHNRLYWYRQTLGQGPEFLTYFQNEAQLEKSRLLSDRFSAERPKGSFSTLEIQRTEQGDSAMYLCASSLNLAGDFYEQYFGPGTRLTVT.

The chain couples TRBV29-1 to TRBJ2-7; no clear D gene. Trimming shortened V by 6 bases and J by 5 bases, and 11 bases separated the two germline ends. Germline loops: CDR1 SQVTM, CDR2 ANQGSEA. This CDR3 has 11 residues. In DNA, the CDR3 is TGCAGCGTGGCTGACGGTAACGAGCAGTACTTC. It encodes CSVADGNEQYF.

Points on this clonotype: A much larger clone lies one base from this, so it may be a read error. J is TRBJ1-3 and V is TRBV2, with D unresolved. The germline CDR1 and CDR2 sequences are SNHLY and FYNNEI. Trimming left V 7 bases short and J 0 bases short, with 10 bases between. This CDR3 comprises 14 residues. CDR3 sequence: CASNFMSSGNTIYF. CDR3 bases: TGTGCCAGCAACTTCATGAGCTCTGGAAACACCATATATTTT.

The chain carries TRBV9 and TRBJ2-7; TRBD1 might be the D (6 bases). The CDR3 has 15 amino acids. The germline gives CDR1 SGDLS, CDR2 YYNGEE. Deletions cut 5 bases from V and 3 bases from J, with 18 bases between. The CDR3 region is CASSWTAEAYYEQYF. In DNA, the CDR3 is TGTGCCAGCAGTTGGACAGCGGAGGCCTACTACGAGCAGTACTTC.

This rearrangement joins TRBV7-9 to TRBJ1-4; D ambiguous. V dropped 5 bases and J dropped 10 bases, with 17 bases sitting between them. The CDR3 has 14 residues. The germline CDR1 and CDR2 sequences are SEHNR and FQNEAQ (reference sequence). The CDR3 region has the DNA TGTGCCAGCAGCCAAGATGCTAGAACGGTAAAACTGTTTTTT. Translation gives CASSQDARTVKLFF.

Turning to this clonotype: Without the conserved terminal phenylalanine or tryptophan, this CDR3 likely stems from a read error. Because the CDR3's place on the DNA is in doubt, the DNA is left out and the CDR3 is given as listed by TCRdb. The chain couples TRBV11-1 to TRBJ1-6. The germline V gene encodes CDR1 SGHAT and CDR2 FQDESV (reference sequence). The CDR3 is made up of 8 amino acids, end residues included. The CDR3: CASSLSQY.

The chain combines TRBV2 with TRBJ1-6; 7 bases map to TRBD1. This CDR3 contains 15 residues. The germline gives CDR1 SNHLY, CDR2 FYNNEI. V dropped 3 bases and J dropped 8; count of bases not matched to a gene: 7. The CDR3 coding sequence is TGTGCCAGCAGTGAGCGGGACAGTAGGGATTCACCCCTCCACTTT. It is translated as CASSERDSRDSPLHF.

The gene calls are TRBV12-3 or TRBV12-4 and TRBJ2-7, with D perhaps TRBD1 (5 bases). V was clipped by 5 bases and J by 0 bases, with 14 bases between them. The CDR3 is 15 amino acids. Written as DNA, the CDR3 is TGTGCCAGCAGTGACTCGCGGACAAACTCCTACGAGCAGTACTTC. This codes for CASSDSRTNSYEQYF.

This clonotype was recorded many times. The chain recombines TRBV25-1 with TRBJ1-6; a weak D match, TRBD1 (5 bases). The CDR3 covers 14 residues. V lost 3 bases to trimming and J lost 5 bases, with 8 bases between them. Germline V lookup: CDR1 MGHDK, CDR2 SYGVNS. The CDR3 protein is CASSDGTNNSPLHF. CDR3 in DNA: TGTGCCAGCAGTGACGGGACGAATAATTCACCCCTCCACTTT. Together with reference TRBV25-1 and TRBJ1-6, the CDR3 gives the full variable domain: EADIYQTPRYLVIGTGKKITLECSQTMGHDKMYWYQQDPGMELHLIHYSYGVNSTEKGDLSSESTVSRIRTEHFPLTLESARPSHTSQYLCASSDGTNNSPLHFGNGTRLTVT.

V usage is TRBV7-9 and J usage is TRBJ1-2; D ambiguous. Trimming removed 8 bases at V and 7 bases at J, with 17 bases between. This CDR3 has 13 amino acids. Germline V gene lookup returns CDR1 SEHNR and CDR2 FQNEAQ (reference sequence). The CDR3: CASCSDGLAGYTF. CDR3 nucleotides: TGTGCCAGCTGCTCGGACGGGCTAGCTGGCTACACCTTC.

The rearrangement joins TRBV29-1 to TRBJ1-1; D may be TRBD1 (6 bases). Germline V gives CDR1 SQVTM, CDR2 ANQGSEA. V was clipped by 4 bases and J by 6 bases, with 12 bases between them. The CDR3 totals 12 residues. CDR3 region: CSVGSGGPEAFF. The CDR3 coding sequence is TGCAGCGTTGGCAGCGGGGGCCCTGAAGCTTTCTTT.

The chain uses TRBV7-9 and TRBJ2-7; 12 bases map to TRBD2. With 3 bases clipped from V and 0 bases from J, the junction kept 9 bases outside the gene matches. The CDR3 runs to 18 residues. Germline V gene lookup returns CDR1 SEHNR and CDR2 FQNEAQ (reference sequence). Here the CDR3 reads CASSLVGLAGGISYEQYF. In DNA form, the CDR3 reads TGTGCCAGCAGCTTGGTGGGGCTAGCGGGAGGGATCTCCTACGAGCAGTACTTC.

This chain links TRBV2 with TRBJ2-5, with D tentatively TRBD1 or TRBD2 (5 bases each). CDR1 and CDR2 from the germline V gene are SNHLY and FYNNEI. V was trimmed by 7 bases and J by 3 bases, leaving 18 bases between them. The CDR3 is 15 residues long. The CDR3 sequence is CASIGGAPGKETQYF. The CDR3 DNA is TGTGCCAGCATTGGGGGTGCCCCCGGCAAAGAGACCCAGTACTTC.

The table lists this clonotype with a few counts. J is TRBJ2-2 and V is TRBV20-1; no firm D call. V gave up 0 bases and J gave up 7 bases, with 18 bases separating them. The CDR3 is 16 amino acids. Germline V gene sequence: CDR1 DFQATT, CDR2 SNEGSKA (reference sequence). The CDR3 sequence is CSARDSNRPTGGELFF. The CDR3 bases are TGCAGTGCTAGAGACTCGAACCGACCTACGGGCGGGGAGCTGTTTTTT.

The gene calls are TRBV7-6 and TRBJ2-6; D remains unclear. Germline CDR1 and CDR2: SGHVS and FNYEAQ. V lost 6 bases and J lost 3, with 9 bases in between. The CDR3 runs to 14 residues. The CDR3 reads CASRSWRGANVLTF. The DNA of the CDR3 is TGTGCCAGCAGGTCTTGGCGTGGGGCCAACGTCCTGACTTTC.

The chain is built from TRBV19 and TRBJ1-1; D gene unclear. This CDR3 has 14 residues. Per germline, CDR1 LNHDA and CDR2 SQIVND (reference sequence). The V and J ends lost 4 bases and 1 base respectively, with 10 bases between them. CDR3 sequence (DNA): TGTGCCAGTAGTAAAGGATATTGGAACACTGAAGCTTTCTTT. Amino acid sequence: CASSKGYWNTEAFF.

There are many counts of this clonotype. J is TRBJ1-2 and V is TRBV2, with a weak D call TRBD1 (5 bases). From germline, CDR1 is SNHLY and CDR2 FYNNEI. The CDR3 runs 15 residues. The V end lost 1 base, the J end lost 4 bases, and 13 bases lay between the germline ends. CDR3 sequence: CASSEDGALGYGYTF. The DNA for the CDR3 is TGTGCCAGCAGTGAAGATGGGGCGCTGGGCTATGGCTACACCTTC.

This clonotype was found many times. CDR3 sequence reads: CASRTSGSYEQYF. Here the CDR3 DNA reads TGTGCCAGCAGGACTAGCGGCTCCTACGAGCAGTACTTC. The chain uses TRBV7-2 and TRBJ2-7, with 9 bases lining up with TRBD2. CDR1 SGHTA and CDR2 FQGNSA come from the germline V gene. The CDR3 has 13 amino acids. V was pared by 6 bases and J by 0 bases, with 0 bases of the junction left unmatched.

The gene calls are TRBV7-2 and TRBJ2-5; D may be TRBD1 (5 bases). Trimming took off 5 bases at V and 11 bases at J, with 9 bases between the two ends. Germline CDR1 reads SGHTA; CDR2 reads FQGNSA. The CDR3 spans 10 residues. The CDR3 loop is CASSPRGQYF. In DNA, the CDR3 is TGTGCCAGCAGCCCAAGGGGACAGTACTTC.

V usage is TRBV7-2 and J usage is TRBJ2-2; D is unresolved. CDR3 size: 13 residues. Germline loops: CDR1 SGHTA, CDR2 FQGNSA. Trimming removed 1 base at V and 6 bases at J, with 6 bases between. CDR3 nucleotides: TGTGCCAGCAGCTTAGAACACGCCGGGGAGCTGTTTTTT. Protein product: CASSLEHAGELFF.